This T cell receptor beta chain was documented in a study of T cell responses to AZD1222 COVID-19 vaccine. Study-wide context: Pooling was applied to second doses at about 4 or about 12 weeks.

Trimming at V came to 8 bases and at J to 3 bases, leaving 6 bases not matched to a gene. Germline V gene lookup returns CDR1 GTSNPN and CDR2 SVGIG (reference sequence). There are 12 residues in the CDR3. Sequencing used immunoSEQ multiplex PCR; TCRdb keeps in-frame clones, though not all of them. The sample yields 200,000 to 300,000 clones, roughly 93% seen once. Study-wide findings and caveats: AZD1222 recipients seropositive at baseline numbered only six or seven. Once two AZD1222 doses were given, Spike-specific TCR breadth and depth went up.

About this clone itself: What it binds is not known.

The TCR comes from an adult in good health. The rearrangement links TRBV30 to TRBJ1-2; 7 nucleotides agree with TRBD1. The specimen comprised peripheral blood, sampled on day 0 of AZD1222 vaccination. CDR3 DNA sequence: TGTGCCAAAGACAGGGAGGACTATGGCTACACCTTC. Residues: CAKDREDYGYTF.